The clone carrying this TCR beta chain was observed a few times. Its antigen is not known. The entry originates in a study of shared clonotypes between healthy human individuals. Study outcomes and limitations: Naive CD4 clonotypes overlapped across a handful of donors at about 5.3%. The study's rarefaction showed incomplete sorted-subset sequencing despite large depth. Specimens sampled were limited to blood, with tissue repertoires likely differing.

The input for sorted-subset replicate PCRs was 200 to 250 ng DNA, tens of thousands of T cell genomes. The assay was immunoSEQ multiplex PCR, and TCRdb's table has in-frame clones only and misses some. This table has hundreds of thousands of clones, about nine tenths appearing once. There are 15 residues in the CDR3. With 5 bases removed from V and 3 bases from J, the gap between germline ends came to 14 bases. Germline CDR1 SEHNR, CDR2 FQNEAQ (reference sequence). The chain carries TRBV7-9 and TRBJ1-5; possibly TRBD1 for D (6 bases). This receptor was identified in a man aged 18 to 35 in good health. The specimen was memory CD8+ T cells sorted from blood. Subset denoted: CD45RO+ cells pooled with CCR7-negative TemRA cells. CDR3 protein: CASSRGEAPNQPQHF. The CDR3 region has the DNA TGTGCCAGCAGCAGGGGGGAGGCCCCCAATCAGCCCCAGCATTTT. Full variable domain (missing parts from reference TRBV7-9 and TRBJ1-5): DTGVSQNPRHKITKRGQNVTFRCDPISEHNRLYWYRQTLGQGPEFLTYFQNEAQLEKSRLLSDRFSAERPKGSFSTLEIQRTEQGDSAMYLCASSRGEAPNQPQHFGDGTRLSIL.